This TCR beta chain was sequenced for a study of monozygotic twins with inflammatory bowel disease. Germline V CDR1 and CDR2: SEHNR, FQNEAQ (reference sequence). CDR3 length equals 14 residues. Using the 5' RACE reads, TCRdb records one entry per CDR3 protein without DNA. The sample includes 200,000 to 250,000 distinct CDR3 sequences. Sequences were obtained from blood. This receptor was obtained from a human donor with ulcerative colitis or Crohn's disease, or a healthy co-twin of an affected twin (not recorded which). The J gene is TRBJ2-7, the V gene TRBV7-9. This CDR3 is CASSSTTNLYEQYF.